This entry is about one T cell receptor (beta chain). Its antigen has not been determined. Base-call qualities are not available, and no considerably larger clone is one nucleotide away. The library relied on the immunoSEQ multiplex PCR assay. TCRdb re-hosts the immuneACCESS table, in-frame sequences only. Its copies lack some clones; in the studies checked, an unresolved V gene accounts for under half of them, and the cause for the rest is not known. This sample lists about 60,000 clones; about 92% were detected once. The top ten clones comprise roughly 2.3% of the sample. The data stem from a study of T cell changes during pregnancy in multiple sclerosis (dated by TCRdb to 2018 to 2020). Notes on the research overall: In women with multiple sclerosis, the researchers looked at how the T cell repertoire shifted as pregnancy progressed.

The CDR3 spans 17 residues, from the cysteine through the phenylalanine. The kept DNA is CDR3 alone, 51 bases in frame from the first base. V loses 3 bases at its end and J loses 6 bases; junction bases beyond the gene matches: 12. The germline V gene (reference sequence) yields SGHNT for CDR1 and YYREEE for CDR2. Specimen: peripheral blood, collected in the first trimester of pregnancy. The rearranged chain carries TRBV5-4 and TRBJ2-2; the junction holds 9 bases that match TRBD2. The TCR comes from a female donor with multiple sclerosis, enrolled in a pregnancy study. The CDR3 protein: CASSSGGFSGSSGELFF. The DNA reads as follows: TGTGCCAGCAGCTCGGGGGGTTTTAGCGGGAGCTCCGGGGAGCTGTTTTTT.